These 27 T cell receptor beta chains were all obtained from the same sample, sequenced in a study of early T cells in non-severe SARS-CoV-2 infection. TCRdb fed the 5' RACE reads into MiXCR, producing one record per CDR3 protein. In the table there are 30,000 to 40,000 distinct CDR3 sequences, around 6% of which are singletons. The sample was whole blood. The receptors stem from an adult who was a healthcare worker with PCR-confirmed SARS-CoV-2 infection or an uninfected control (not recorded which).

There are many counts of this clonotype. CDR3 in DNA: TGTGCCAGCAGCTTAAGACTAGCCCAAGAGAAGAATGAGCAGTTCTTC. Amino acid sequence: CASSLRLAQEKNEQFF. The V call is TRBV11-2, the J call TRBJ2-1; 7 nucleotides match TRBD2. The germline V gene has CDR1 SGHAT and CDR2 FQNNGV. The ends lost 2 bases at V and 7 bases at J; junction bases unmatched: 11. This CDR3 is 16 amino acids long. The full variable domain, its missing parts supplied by reference TRBV11-2 and TRBJ2-1, is EAGVAQSPRYKIIEKRQSVAFWCNPISGHATLYWYQQILGQGPKLLIQFQNNGVVDDSQLPKDRFSAERLKGVDSTLKIQPAKLEDSAVYLCASSLRLAQEKNEQFFGPGTRLTVL.

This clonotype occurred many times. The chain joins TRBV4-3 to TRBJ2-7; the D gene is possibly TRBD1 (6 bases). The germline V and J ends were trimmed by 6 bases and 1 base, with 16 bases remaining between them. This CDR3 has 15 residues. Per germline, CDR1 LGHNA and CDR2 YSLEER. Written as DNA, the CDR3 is TGCGCCAGCAGGCAAACACAGGGCACATCCTACGAGCAGTACTTC. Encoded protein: CASRQTQGTSYEQYF.

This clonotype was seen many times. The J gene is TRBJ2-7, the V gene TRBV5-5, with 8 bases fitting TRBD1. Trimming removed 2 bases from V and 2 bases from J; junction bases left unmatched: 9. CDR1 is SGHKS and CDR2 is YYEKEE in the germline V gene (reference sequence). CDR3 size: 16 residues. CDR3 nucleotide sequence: TGTGCCAGCAGCTTCCCCTCCGGACAGGGAGCCTACGAGCAGTACTTC. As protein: CASSFPSGQGAYEQYF.

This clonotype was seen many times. Here the CDR3 reads CASSEDSLAGALEQYF. For the CDR3, the DNA is TGTGCCAGCAGTGAAGATAGTCTAGCGGGAGCACTCGAGCAGTACTTC. V is TRBV2 and J is TRBJ2-7; TRBD2 matches 10 bases. V lost 1 base, J lost 6 bases, and 9 bases stayed unmatched. Germline assignment: CDR1 SNHLY and CDR2 FYNNEI. This CDR3 has 16 amino acids.

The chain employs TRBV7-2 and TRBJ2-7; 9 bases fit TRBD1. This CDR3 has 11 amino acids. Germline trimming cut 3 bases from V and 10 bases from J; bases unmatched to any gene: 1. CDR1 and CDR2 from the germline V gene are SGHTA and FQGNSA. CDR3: CASSFTGGQYF. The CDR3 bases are TGTGCCAGCAGCTTTACAGGGGGCCAGTACTTC.

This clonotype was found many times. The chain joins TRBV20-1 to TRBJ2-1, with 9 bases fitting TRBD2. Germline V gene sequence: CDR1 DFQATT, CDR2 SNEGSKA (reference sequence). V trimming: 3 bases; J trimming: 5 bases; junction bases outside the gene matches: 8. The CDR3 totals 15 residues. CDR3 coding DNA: TGCAGTGCTAGGGCCTTGCGGGAGGGCCACAATGAGCAGTTCTTC. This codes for CSARALREGHNEQFF.

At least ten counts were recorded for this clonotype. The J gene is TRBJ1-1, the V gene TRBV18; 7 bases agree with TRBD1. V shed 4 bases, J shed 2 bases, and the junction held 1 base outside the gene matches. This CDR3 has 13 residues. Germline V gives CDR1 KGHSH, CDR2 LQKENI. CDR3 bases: TGTGCCAGCTCACGACAGGGTAACACTGAAGCTTTCTTT. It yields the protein CASSRQGNTEAFF. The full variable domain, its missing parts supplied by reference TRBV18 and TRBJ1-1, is NAGVMQNPRHLVRRRGQEARLRCSPMKGHSHVYWYRQLPEEGLKFMVYLQKENIIDESGMPKERFSAEFPKEGPSILRIQQVVRGDSAAYFCASSRQGNTEAFFGQGTRLTVV.

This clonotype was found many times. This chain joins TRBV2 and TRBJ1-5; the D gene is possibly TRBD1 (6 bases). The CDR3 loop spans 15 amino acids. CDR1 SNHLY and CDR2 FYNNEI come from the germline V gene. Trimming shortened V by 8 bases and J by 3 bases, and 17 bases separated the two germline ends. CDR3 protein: CASSEGGGLNQPQHF. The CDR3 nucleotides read TGTGCCAGCTCTGAAGGGGGTGGACTCAATCAGCCCCAGCATTTT. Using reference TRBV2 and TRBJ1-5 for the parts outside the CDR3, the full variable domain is EPEVTQTPSHQVTQMGQEVILRCVPISNHLYFYWYRQILGQKVEFLVSFYNNEISEKSEIFDDQFSVERPDGSNFTLKIRSTKLEDSAMYFCASSEGGGLNQPQHFGDGTRLSIL.

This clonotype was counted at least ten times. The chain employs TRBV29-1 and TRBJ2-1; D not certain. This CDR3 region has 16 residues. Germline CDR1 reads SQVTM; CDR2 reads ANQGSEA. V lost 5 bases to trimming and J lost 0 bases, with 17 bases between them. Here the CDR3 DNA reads TGCAGCGTTATGGGCATATCGGGCAGCTCCTACAATGAGCAGTTCTTC. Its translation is CSVMGISGSSYNEQFF.

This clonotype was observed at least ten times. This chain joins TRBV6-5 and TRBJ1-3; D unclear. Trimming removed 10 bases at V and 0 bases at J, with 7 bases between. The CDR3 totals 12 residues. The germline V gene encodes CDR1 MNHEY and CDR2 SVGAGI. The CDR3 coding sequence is TGTGCCACCTCTAGCTCTGGAAACACCATATATTTT. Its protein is CATSSSGNTIYF.

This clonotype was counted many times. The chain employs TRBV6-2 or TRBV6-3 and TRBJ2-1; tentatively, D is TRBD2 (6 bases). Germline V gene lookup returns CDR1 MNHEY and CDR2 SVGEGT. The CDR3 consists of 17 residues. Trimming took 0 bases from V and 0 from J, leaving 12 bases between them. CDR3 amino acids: CASSYSLATLSYNEQFF. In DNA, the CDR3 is TGTGCCAGCAGTTACTCGCTAGCGACCCTCTCCTACAATGAGCAGTTCTTC.

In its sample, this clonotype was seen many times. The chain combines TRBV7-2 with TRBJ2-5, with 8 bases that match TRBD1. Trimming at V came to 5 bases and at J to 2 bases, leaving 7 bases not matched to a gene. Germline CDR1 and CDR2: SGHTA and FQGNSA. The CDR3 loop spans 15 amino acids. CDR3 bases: TGTGCCAGCAGCAAAAGGGACAGGCCACAAGAGACCCAGTACTTC. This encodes CASSKRDRPQETQYF.

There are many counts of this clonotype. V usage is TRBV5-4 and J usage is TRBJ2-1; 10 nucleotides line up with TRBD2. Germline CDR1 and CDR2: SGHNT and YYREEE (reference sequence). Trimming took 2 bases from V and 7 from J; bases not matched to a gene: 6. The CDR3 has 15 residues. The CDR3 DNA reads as TGTGCCAGCAGCTTTTCTAGCGGGAGTGAAAATGAGCAGTTCTTC. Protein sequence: CASSFSSGSENEQFF. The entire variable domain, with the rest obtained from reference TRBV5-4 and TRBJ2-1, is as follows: ETGVTQSPTHLIKTRGQQVTLRCSSQSGHNTVSWYQQALGQGPQFIFQYYREEENGRGNFPPRFSGLQFPNYSSELNVNALELDDSALYLCASSFSSGSENEQFFGPGTRLTVL.

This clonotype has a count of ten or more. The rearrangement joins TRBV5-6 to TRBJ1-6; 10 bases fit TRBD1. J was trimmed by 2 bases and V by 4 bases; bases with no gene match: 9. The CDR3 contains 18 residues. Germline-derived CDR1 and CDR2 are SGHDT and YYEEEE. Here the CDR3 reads CASSVTGGSSTYNSPLHF. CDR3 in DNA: TGTGCCAGCAGCGTGACAGGGGGCTCGAGTACCTATAATTCACCCCTCCACTTT.

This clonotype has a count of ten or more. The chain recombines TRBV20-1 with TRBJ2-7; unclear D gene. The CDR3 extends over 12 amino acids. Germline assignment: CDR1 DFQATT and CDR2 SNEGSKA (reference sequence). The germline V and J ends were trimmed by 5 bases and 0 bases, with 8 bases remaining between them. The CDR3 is CSARLSSYEQYF. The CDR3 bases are TGCAGTGCTCGCCTCAGCTCCTACGAGCAGTACTTC.

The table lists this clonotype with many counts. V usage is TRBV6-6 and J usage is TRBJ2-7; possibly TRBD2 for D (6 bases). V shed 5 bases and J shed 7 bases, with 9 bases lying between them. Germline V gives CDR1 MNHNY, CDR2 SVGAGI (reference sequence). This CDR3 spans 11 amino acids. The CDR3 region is CASSPGVEQYF. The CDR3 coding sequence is TGTGCCAGCAGTCCGGGGGTGGAGCAGTACTTC.

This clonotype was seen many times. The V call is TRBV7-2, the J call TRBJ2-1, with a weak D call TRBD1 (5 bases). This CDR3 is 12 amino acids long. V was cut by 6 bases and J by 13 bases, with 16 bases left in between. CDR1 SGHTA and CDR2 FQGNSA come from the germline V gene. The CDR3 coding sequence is TGTGCCAGCAGTCTAGACAGAACCATCCAGTTCTTC. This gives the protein CASSLDRTIQFF.

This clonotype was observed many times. This CDR3 reads CASSYRISAEQYF. Here the CDR3 DNA reads TGTGCCAGCAGCTACAGGATTTCTGCCGAGCAGTACTTC. The genes are TRBV7-2 and TRBJ2-7; TRBD1 is a possible D gene (5 bases). Germline V gives CDR1 SGHTA, CDR2 FQGNSA. V gave up 4 bases and J gave up 6 bases, with 13 bases separating them. The CDR3 totals 13 residues.

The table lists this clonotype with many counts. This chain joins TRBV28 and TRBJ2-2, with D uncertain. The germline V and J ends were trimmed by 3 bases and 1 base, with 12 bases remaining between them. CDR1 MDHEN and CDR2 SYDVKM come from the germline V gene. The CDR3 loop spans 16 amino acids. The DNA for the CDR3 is TGTGCCAGCAGTTTGTCTCAGGCTATGAACACCGGGGAGCTGTTTTTT. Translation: CASSLSQAMNTGELFF.

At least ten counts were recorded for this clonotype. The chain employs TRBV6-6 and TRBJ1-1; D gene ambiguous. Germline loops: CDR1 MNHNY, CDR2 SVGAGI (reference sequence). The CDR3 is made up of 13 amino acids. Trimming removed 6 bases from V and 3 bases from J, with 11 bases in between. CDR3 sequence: CASRSDGYTEAFF. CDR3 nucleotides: TGTGCCAGCAGATCAGACGGCTACACTGAAGCTTTCTTT.

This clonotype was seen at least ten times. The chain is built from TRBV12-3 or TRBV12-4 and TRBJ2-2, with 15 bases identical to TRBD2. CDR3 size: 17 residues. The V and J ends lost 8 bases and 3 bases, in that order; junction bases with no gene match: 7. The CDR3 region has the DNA TGTGCCAGCGCCGGGACTAGCGGGGGGCCCTACACCGGGGAGCTGTTTTTT. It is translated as CASAGTSGGPYTGELFF.

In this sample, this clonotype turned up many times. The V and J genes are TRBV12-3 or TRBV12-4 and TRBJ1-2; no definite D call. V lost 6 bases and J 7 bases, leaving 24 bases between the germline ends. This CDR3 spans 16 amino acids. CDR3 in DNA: TGTGCCAGCAGCCTAGGCGATAGGACGGCAACTATTGGCTACACCTTC. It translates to CASSLGDRTATIGYTF.

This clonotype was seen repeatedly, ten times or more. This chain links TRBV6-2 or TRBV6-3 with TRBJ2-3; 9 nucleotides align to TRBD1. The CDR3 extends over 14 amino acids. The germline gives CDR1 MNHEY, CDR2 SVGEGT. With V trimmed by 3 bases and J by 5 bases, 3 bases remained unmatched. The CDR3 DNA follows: TGTGCCAGCAGTTATTCGACAGGGGGAGATACGCAGTATTTT. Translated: CASSYSTGGDTQYF.

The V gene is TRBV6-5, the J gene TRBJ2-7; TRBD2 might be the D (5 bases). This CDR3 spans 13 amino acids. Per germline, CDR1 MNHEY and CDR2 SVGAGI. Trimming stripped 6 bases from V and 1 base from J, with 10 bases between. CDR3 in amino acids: CASSRADSYEQYF. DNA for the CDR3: TGTGCCAGCAGCCGAGCGGATTCCTACGAGCAGTACTTC.

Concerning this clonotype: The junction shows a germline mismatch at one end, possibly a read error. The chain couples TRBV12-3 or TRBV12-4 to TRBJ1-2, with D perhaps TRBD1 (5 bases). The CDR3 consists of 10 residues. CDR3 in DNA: TGTGCCAGCAGTTTGGGGCGACCCCGCTTC. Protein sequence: CASSLGRPRF.

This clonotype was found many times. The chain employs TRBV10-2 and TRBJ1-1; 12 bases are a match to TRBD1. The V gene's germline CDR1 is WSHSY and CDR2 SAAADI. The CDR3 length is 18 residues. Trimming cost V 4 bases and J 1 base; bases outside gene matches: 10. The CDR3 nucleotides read TGCGCCAGCAGTGTAGGGACAGGGGGCCCAACTTCGAACACTGAAGCTTTCTTT. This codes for CASSVGTGGPTSNTEAFF.

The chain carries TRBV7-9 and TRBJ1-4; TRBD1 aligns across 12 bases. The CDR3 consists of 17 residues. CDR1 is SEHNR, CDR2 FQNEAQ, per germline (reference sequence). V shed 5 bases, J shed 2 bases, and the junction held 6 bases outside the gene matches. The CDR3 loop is CASSPKGQGATNEKLFF. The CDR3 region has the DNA TGTGCCAGCAGCCCTAAGGGACAGGGGGCGACTAATGAAAAACTGTTTTTT.